Sequencing of this T cell receptor beta chain was carried out in a study of control samples from healthy donors and cancer patients. A word on this clone: Other DNA sequences in this specimen translate into the identical CDR3.

The CDR3 sequence is 12 residues long. Trimming took off 3 bases at V and 0 bases at J, with 3 bases between the two ends. Germline CDR1 KGHSH, CDR2 LQKENI. TCRdb keeps only in-frame clones here, not all; method: immunoSEQ multiplex PCR. The sample carries about 180,000 clones, roughly 90% recorded once. The sequence derives from a woman aged 50 to 60 in good health. This chain connects TRBV18 to TRBJ2-7, with unresolved D. Sequencing was carried out using blood. CDR3: CASSPSSYEQYF. In DNA, the CDR3 is TGTGCCAGCTCACCTTCCTCCTACGAGCAGTACTTC. Using reference TRBV18 and TRBJ2-7 for the parts outside the CDR3, the full variable domain is NAGVMQNPRHLVRRRGQEARLRCSPMKGHSHVYWYRQLPEEGLKFMVYLQKENIIDESGMPKERFSAEFPKEGPSILRIQQVVRGDSAAYFCASSPSSYEQYFGPGTRLTVT.